The next 22 T cell receptor beta chains were all read from a single sample in a study of cytomegalovirus exposure and HLA in healthy donors. The data were produced by immunoSEQ multiplex PCR, yet TCRdb's version contains in-frame clones alone and is incomplete. The sample lists 110,000 to 150,000 clones, about 90% seen once, with over 6.5% in the top ten. Sequencing input: PBMCs. The receptors were sampled from a woman under 30 in good health and CMV-seropositive.

This clone appeared once. The junction shows a germline mismatch at one end, possibly a read error. The rearrangement uses TRBV7-7 and TRBJ2-5, with D unclear. Germline CDR1 reads SSHAT; CDR2 reads FNYEAQ (reference sequence). There are 14 residues in the CDR3. The CDR3 here is CASSPVSTEETQYF. The CDR3 nucleotides read TGTGCTAGCAGCCCAGTTAGTACAGAAGAGACCCAGTACTTC.

The rearrangement joins TRBV18 to TRBJ2-5, with D perhaps matching TRBD1 (6 bases). The ends were cut back, 5 bases at V and 3 bases at J, with 13 bases in the middle. From germline, CDR1 is KGHSH and CDR2 LQKENI. This CDR3 region has 14 residues. Here the CDR3 DNA reads TGTGCCAGCTCAGATCCGACAGGCGAAGAGACCCAGTACTTC. Its translation: CASSDPTGEETQYF.

The chain joins TRBV7-9 to TRBJ1-5; 7 nucleotides line up with TRBD1. The CDR3 has 15 residues. Germline assignment: CDR1 SEHNR and CDR2 FQNEAQ (reference sequence). With V trimmed by 2 bases and J by 0 bases, 1 base remained unmatched. The CDR3 here is CASSLTGDSNQPQHF. The CDR3 DNA reads as TGTGCCAGCAGCTTAACAGGGGATAGCAATCAGCCCCAGCATTTT.

The chain couples TRBV15 to TRBJ1-2; 7 positions match TRBD1. V dropped 3 bases and J dropped 5; count of bases not matched to a gene: 9. Germline assignment: CDR1 LNHNV and CDR2 YYDKDF (reference sequence). This CDR3 is 15 amino acids long. The DNA of the CDR3 is TGTGCCACCAGCAGTACCGAGGGGGCTGGGTATGGCTACACCTTC. Translating gives CATSSTEGAGYGYTF.

This clone showed up just once. The chain is built from TRBV4-1 and TRBJ1-1; D uncertain. This CDR3 has 14 amino acids. The germline V gene has CDR1 MGHRA and CDR2 YSYEKL. Trimming took off 8 bases at V and 6 bases at J, with 19 bases between the two ends. Here the CDR3 DNA reads TGCGCCAGCGGATCCCCTACACTTAGCGCTGAAGCTTTCTTT. Amino acid sequence: CASGSPTLSAEAFF.

The rearrangement links TRBV6-5 to TRBJ1-2; D not resolved. The CDR3 loop spans 14 amino acids. Germline V gene lookup returns CDR1 MNHEY and CDR2 SVGAGI. Trimming removed 2 bases at V and 0 bases at J, with 7 bases between. CDR3: CASSYGGANYGYTF. The CDR3 DNA reads as TGTGCCAGCAGTTACGGAGGAGCTAACTATGGCTACACCTTC.

This clone was seen just once. Other DNA variants within this sample encode the same CDR3. The V call is TRBV2, the J call TRBJ2-5; weak D call: TRBD1 (5 bases). The CDR3 extends over 12 amino acids. The V and J ends lost 5 bases and 4 bases respectively, with 8 bases between them. The germline V gene has CDR1 SNHLY and CDR2 FYNNEI. The CDR3 is CASSRGGETQYF. In DNA, the CDR3 is TGTGCCAGCAGTAGGGGCGGAGAGACCCAGTACTTC.

The count of this clone is one. The rearrangement joins TRBV10-3 to TRBJ2-5; TRBD2 agrees at 9 bases. V was clipped by 4 bases and J by 5 bases; unmatched bases: 8. Germline lookup yields CDR1 ENHRY and CDR2 SYGVKD. This CDR3 is 15 amino acids long. The CDR3 DNA is TGTGCCATCAGTGGGGTTAGCGGGAGTGGGGAGACCCAGTACTTC. This sequence encodes CAISGVSGSGETQYF.

This rearrangement joins TRBV5-1 to TRBJ1-1; D may be TRBD1 (5 bases). The CDR3 totals 16 residues. V was shortened by 1 base and J by 7 bases, with 20 bases between the two germline ends. Germline lookup yields CDR1 SGHRS and CDR2 YFSETQ. The CDR3: CASSLYFGSQGREAFF. DNA of the CDR3: TGCGCCAGCAGCTTGTATTTCGGCTCCCAGGGCCGTGAAGCTTTCTTT.

The genes are TRBV7-9 and TRBJ1-4; tentative D call: TRBD1 (5 bases). Trimming removed 1 base from V and 3 bases from J, with 9 bases in between. CDR1 and CDR2 from the germline V gene are SEHNR and FQNEAQ (reference sequence). There are 15 residues in the CDR3. The CDR3 sequence: CASSLVAGPNEKLFF. The CDR3 coding sequence is TGTGCCAGCAGCTTAGTTGCAGGGCCTAATGAAAAACTGTTTTTT.

The V call is TRBV27, the J call TRBJ2-1; 14 bases align to TRBD2. Germline V CDR1 and CDR2: MNHEY, SMNVEV (reference sequence). Trimming took 4 bases from V and 8 from J; bases not matched to a gene: 7. This CDR3 is 16 amino acids long. CDR3 in DNA: TGTGCCAGCAGTTCGGGACTAGCGGGGGAGGTCTATGAGCAGTTCTTC. It is translated as CASSSGLAGEVYEQFF.

The rearrangement joins TRBV6-5 to TRBJ2-1; the match to TRBD2 covers 7 bases. The CDR3 covers 16 residues. The germline V gene encodes CDR1 MNHEY and CDR2 SVGAGI. V gave up 0 bases and J gave up 6 bases; unmatched junction bases: 8. This CDR3 is CASSYSSGEVVNEQFF. The CDR3 coding sequence is TGTGCCAGCAGTTACTCCAGCGGGGAGGTTGTCAATGAGCAGTTCTTC.

This chain uses TRBV11-2 with TRBJ1-4; D ambiguous. The ends were cut back, 1 base at V and 4 bases at J, with 4 bases in the middle. The CDR3 contains 13 residues. Per germline, CDR1 SGHAT and CDR2 FQNNGV. Here the CDR3 DNA reads TGTGCCAGCAGCTTAGGGCTTAATGAAAAACTGTTTTTT. It translates to CASSLGLNEKLFF.

In nucleotides, the CDR3 is TGTGCCAGCAGCAAACAGGAGAACACTGAAGCTTTCTTT. This codes for CASSKQENTEAFF. The gene calls are TRBV5-5 and TRBJ1-1; perhaps TRBD1 as D (5 bases). Germline lookup yields CDR1 SGHKS and CDR2 YYEKEE (reference sequence). The CDR3 is made up of 13 amino acids. V was trimmed by 4 bases and J by 1 base, leaving 8 bases between them.

The chain has TRBV7-3 and TRBJ2-3; 12 bases line up with TRBD1. Germline V CDR1 and CDR2: SGHTA, FQGTGA. There are 14 residues in the CDR3. The J segment lost 10 bases and the V segment lost 5 bases, leaving 7 bases of the junction unmatched. This CDR3 reads CASSTGQGAQAQYF. As DNA, the CDR3 is TGTGCCAGCAGCACGGGACAGGGGGCACAAGCGCAGTATTTT.

The chain joins TRBV30 to TRBJ1-1, with a tentative D call TRBD1 (5 bases). Germline assignment: CDR1 GTSNPN and CDR2 SVGIG (reference sequence). The ends were cut back, 0 bases at V and 0 bases at J, with 14 bases in the middle. The CDR3 covers 16 residues. The CDR3 DNA is TGTGCCTGGAGTGTAGGGGCAGGGCCTATGAACACTGAAGCTTTCTTT. It encodes CAWSVGAGPMNTEAFF.

V is TRBV10-1 and J is TRBJ2-1; tentatively, D is TRBD2 (5 bases). V was clipped by 3 bases and J by 0 bases, with 9 bases between them. Germline lookup yields CDR1 WNHNN and CDR2 SYGVQD (reference sequence). The CDR3 runs 15 residues. The CDR3 DNA reads as TGCGCCAGCAGTGAATACGGGATCTCCTACAATGAGCAGTTCTTC. Protein sequence: CASSEYGISYNEQFF.

The chain recombines TRBV6-1 with TRBJ2-1; D is possibly TRBD2 (6 bases). Germline V CDR1 and CDR2: MNHNS, SASEGT. The CDR3 is 14 amino acids. V dropped 6 bases and J dropped 4 bases, with 13 bases sitting between them. In DNA form, the CDR3 reads TGTGCCAGCAGCGGGGGTCTAAAGTACAATGAGCAGTTCTTC. This sequence encodes CASSGGLKYNEQFF.

The V and J genes are TRBV6-5 and TRBJ2-2; perhaps TRBD1 as D (5 bases). V lost 6 bases and J 7 bases, leaving 15 bases between the germline ends. CDR3 length equals 14 residues. Per the germline V gene, CDR1 is MNHEY and CDR2 is SVGAGI. CDR3 residues: CASSPDTDGGELFF. Written as DNA, the CDR3 is TGTGCCAGCAGCCCGGACACGGACGGCGGGGAGCTGTTTTTT.

The chain joins TRBV7-2 to TRBJ2-7; 8 bases match TRBD1. Unmatched junction bases numbered 6, after V lost 4 bases and J lost 4 bases. The germline V gene has CDR1 SGHTA and CDR2 FQGNSA. The CDR3 runs to 14 residues. The CDR3 DNA reads TGTGCCAGCAGCTCAAGGACAGGGACATACGAGCAGTACTTC. This translates into CASSSRTGTYEQYF.

With regard to this clone: Sequence at one end of the junction differs from germline and may be a read error. This chain joins TRBV9 and TRBJ1-2; 7 bases line up with TRBD1. CDR1 and CDR2 from the germline V gene are SGDLS and YYNGEE. The CDR3 consists of 11 residues. CDR3 DNA sequence: TGTGCCAGCAGCGATGCAATCGGGACAGCCTTC. Amino acid sequence: CASSDAIGTAF.

The gene calls are TRBV9 and TRBJ1-2; D remains unclear. The CDR3 is made up of 12 amino acids. V was clipped by 4 bases and J by 4 bases, with 8 bases between them. Germline assignment: CDR1 SGDLS and CDR2 YYNGEE. The CDR3 reads CASSPSSYGYTF. The CDR3 region has the DNA TGTGCCAGCAGCCCTTCGTCCTATGGCTACACCTTC.